In this sample, the clone carrying this T cell receptor beta chain turned up many times. Its antigen is unknown. These data are taken from a study of Graves' ophthalmopathy and Graves' hyperthyroidism. General study points: Most expanded clonotypes from thyroid (those above 0.001 frequency) were also found in blood.

Beta-chain TCR CDR3 regions were amplified from RNA transcripts. Second-round multiplex PCR came after a first-round RT-PCR that employed HTBI primers. One entry per CDR3 protein results from TCRdb running MiXCR on the multiplex PCR reads. The sample carries hundreds of thousands of distinct CDR3 sequences, roughly two fifths recorded once. Source material: peripheral blood. This TCR derives from an adult man with Graves' ophthalmopathy.

Here the CDR3 DNA reads TGCGCCAGCAGCTTGGCCTCAGACTCTGGGGCCAACGTCCTGACTTTC. Its protein is CASSLASDSGANVLTF. The chain is built from TRBV5-1 and TRBJ2-6; no definite D call. There are 16 residues in the CDR3. V was cut by 0 bases and J by 0 bases, with 7 bases left in between. The V gene's germline CDR1 is SGHRS and CDR2 YFSETQ. The whole variable domain, filled in from reference TRBV5-1 and TRBJ2-6, reads KAGVTQTPRYLIKTRGQQVTLSCSPISGHRSVSWYQQTPGQGLQFLFEYFSETQRNKGNFPGRFSGRQFSNSRSEMNVSTLELGDSALYLCASSLASDSGANVLTFGAGSRLTVL.